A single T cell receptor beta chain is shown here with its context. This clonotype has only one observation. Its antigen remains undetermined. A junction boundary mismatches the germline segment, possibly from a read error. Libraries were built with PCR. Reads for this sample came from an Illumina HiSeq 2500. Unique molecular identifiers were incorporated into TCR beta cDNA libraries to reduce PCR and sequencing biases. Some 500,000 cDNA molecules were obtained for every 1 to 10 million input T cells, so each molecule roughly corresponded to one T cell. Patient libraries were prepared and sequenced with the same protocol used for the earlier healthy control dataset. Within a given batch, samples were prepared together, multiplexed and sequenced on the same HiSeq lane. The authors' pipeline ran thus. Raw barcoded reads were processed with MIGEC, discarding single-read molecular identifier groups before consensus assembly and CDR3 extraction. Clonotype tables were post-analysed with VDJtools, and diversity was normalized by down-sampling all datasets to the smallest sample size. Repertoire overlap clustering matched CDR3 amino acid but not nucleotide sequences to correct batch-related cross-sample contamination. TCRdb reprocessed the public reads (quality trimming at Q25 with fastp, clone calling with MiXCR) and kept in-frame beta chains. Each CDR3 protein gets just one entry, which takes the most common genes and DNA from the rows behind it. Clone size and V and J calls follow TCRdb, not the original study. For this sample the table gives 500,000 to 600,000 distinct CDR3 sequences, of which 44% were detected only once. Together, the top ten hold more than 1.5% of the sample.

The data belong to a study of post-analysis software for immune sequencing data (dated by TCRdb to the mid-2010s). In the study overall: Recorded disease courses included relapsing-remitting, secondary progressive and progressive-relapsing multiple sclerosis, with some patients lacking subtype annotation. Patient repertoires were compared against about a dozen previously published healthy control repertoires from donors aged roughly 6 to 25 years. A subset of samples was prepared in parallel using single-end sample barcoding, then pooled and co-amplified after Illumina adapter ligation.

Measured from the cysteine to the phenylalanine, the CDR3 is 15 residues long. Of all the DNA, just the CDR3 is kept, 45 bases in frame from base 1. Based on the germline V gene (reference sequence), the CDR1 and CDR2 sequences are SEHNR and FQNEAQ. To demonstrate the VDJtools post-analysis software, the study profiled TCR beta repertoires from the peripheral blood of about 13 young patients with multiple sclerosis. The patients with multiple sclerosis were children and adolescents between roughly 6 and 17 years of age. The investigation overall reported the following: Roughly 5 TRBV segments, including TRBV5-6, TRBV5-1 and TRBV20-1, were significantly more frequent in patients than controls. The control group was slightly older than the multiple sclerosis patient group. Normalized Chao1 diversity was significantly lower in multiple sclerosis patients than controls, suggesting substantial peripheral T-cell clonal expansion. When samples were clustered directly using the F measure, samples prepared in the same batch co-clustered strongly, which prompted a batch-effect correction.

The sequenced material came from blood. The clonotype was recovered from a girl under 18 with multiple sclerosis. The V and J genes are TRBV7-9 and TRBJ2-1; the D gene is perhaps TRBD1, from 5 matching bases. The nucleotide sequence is TGTGCCAGCAGCTTAACAGGCTCAGGGCAGGATGAGCGGTTCTTC. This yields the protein CASSLTGSGQDERFF.